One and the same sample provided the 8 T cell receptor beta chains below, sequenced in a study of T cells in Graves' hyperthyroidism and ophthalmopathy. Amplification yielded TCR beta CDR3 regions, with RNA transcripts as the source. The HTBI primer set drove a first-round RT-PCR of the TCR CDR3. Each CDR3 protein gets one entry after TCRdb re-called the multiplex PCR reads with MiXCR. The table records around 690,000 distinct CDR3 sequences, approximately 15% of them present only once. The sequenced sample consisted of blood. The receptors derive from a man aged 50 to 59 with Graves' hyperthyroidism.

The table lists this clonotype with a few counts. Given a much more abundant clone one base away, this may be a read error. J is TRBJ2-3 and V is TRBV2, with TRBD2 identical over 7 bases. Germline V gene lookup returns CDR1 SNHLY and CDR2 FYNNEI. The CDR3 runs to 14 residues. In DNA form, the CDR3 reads TGTGCCGGCAGGGATAGCGGGAGCACAGATACGCAGTATTTT. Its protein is CAGRDSGSTDTQYF.

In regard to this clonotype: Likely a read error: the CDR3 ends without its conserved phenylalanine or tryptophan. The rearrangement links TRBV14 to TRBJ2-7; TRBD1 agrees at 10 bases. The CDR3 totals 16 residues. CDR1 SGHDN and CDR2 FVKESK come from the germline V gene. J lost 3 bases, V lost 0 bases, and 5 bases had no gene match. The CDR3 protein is CASSQDPGQGGYEQYI. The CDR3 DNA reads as TGTGCCAGCAGCCAAGATCCCGGACAGGGGGGCTACGAGCAGTACATC.

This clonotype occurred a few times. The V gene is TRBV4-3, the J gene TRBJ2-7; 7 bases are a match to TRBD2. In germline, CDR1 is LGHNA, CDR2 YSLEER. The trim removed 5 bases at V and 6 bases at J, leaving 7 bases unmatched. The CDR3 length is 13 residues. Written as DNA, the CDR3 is TGCGCCAGCAGCTTCCAGCGGGATAGCGAGCAGTACTTC. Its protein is CASSFQRDSEQYF.

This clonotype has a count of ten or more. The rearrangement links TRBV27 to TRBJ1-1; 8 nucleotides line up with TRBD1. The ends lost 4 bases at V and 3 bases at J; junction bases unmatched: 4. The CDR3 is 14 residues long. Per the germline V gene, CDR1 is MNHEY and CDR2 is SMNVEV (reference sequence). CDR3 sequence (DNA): TGTGCCAGCAGTTGGACAGGGAGGGACACTGAAGCTTTCTTT. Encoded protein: CASSWTGRDTEAFF.

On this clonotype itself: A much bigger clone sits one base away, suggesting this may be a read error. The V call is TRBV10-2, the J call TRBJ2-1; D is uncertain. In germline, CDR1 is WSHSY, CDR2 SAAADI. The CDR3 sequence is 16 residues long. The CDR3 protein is CASSAALLGSYNEKFF. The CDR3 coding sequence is TGCGCCAGCAGTGCCGCCCTCCTGGGCTCCTACAATGAGAAGTTCTTC.

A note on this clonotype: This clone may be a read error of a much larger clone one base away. The CDR3 DNA reads TGTGCCAGCAGCTTAGCGCCTTCGACTCCAGCCTACGAGCAGTACTTC. Amino acids: CASSLAPSTPAYEQYF. The rearrangement joins TRBV7-2 to TRBJ2-7; D call uncertain. This CDR3 has 16 residues. V lost 0 bases to trimming and J lost 2 bases, with 14 bases between them. In germline, CDR1 is SGHTA, CDR2 FQGNSA.

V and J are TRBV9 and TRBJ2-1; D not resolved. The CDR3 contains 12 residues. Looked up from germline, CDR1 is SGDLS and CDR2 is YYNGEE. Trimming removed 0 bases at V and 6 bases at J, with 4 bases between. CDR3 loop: CASSVDPNEQFF. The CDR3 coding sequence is TGTGCCAGCAGCGTAGACCCCAATGAGCAGTTCTTC.

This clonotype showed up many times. CDR3 amino acids: CASSPRGISGNTIYF. DNA for the CDR3: TGTGCCAGCAGCCCCCGGGGAATCTCTGGAAACACCATATATTTT. This chain uses TRBV7-9 with TRBJ1-3; D unresolved. This CDR3 is built from 15 residues. Trimming removed 5 bases at V and 0 bases at J, with 11 bases between. In germline, CDR1 is SEHNR, CDR2 FQNEAQ (reference sequence). The entire variable domain, with the rest obtained from reference TRBV7-9 and TRBJ1-3, is as follows: DTGVSQNPRHKITKRGQNVTFRCDPISEHNRLYWYRQTLGQGPEFLTYFQNEAQLEKSRLLSDRFSAERPKGSFSTLEIQRTEQGDSAMYLCASSPRGISGNTIYFGEGSWLTVV.